This TCR beta chain was sequenced in a study of OX40 agonist ivuxolimab in advanced cancers. Data came from immunoSEQ multiplex PCR; TCRdb stores just in-frame clones and leaves some out. Here the sample spans approximately 86,000 clones, approximately 91% being singletons. Sequences were derived from CD4+ or CD8+ T cells sorted from blood, sampled in a trial of the OX40 agonist ivuxolimab. The sequence was collected from an adult with an advanced solid tumor such as melanoma, head and neck, liver or kidney cancer.

CDR3 sequence reads: CASSKPFTGVQGGELFF. In DNA, the CDR3 is TGTGCCAGCAGCAAGCCCTTTACGGGAGTACAGGGCGGGGAGCTGTTTTTT. This chain connects TRBV28 to TRBJ2-2; possibly TRBD1 or TRBD2 for D (6 bases each). Trimming pared 6 bases from V and 7 bases from J, leaving 24 bases between. This CDR3 has 17 residues. Germline CDR1 and CDR2: MDHEN and SYDVKM.